This T cell receptor beta chain was sequenced in a study of tumor-infiltrating lymphocytes in primary liver carcinoma (dated by TCRdb to between 2016 and 2019). Turning to the overall study: Hepatocellular carcinoma (four) or combined HCC and intrahepatic cholangiocarcinoma (one) was present in the five patients, who were three men and two women aged 30 to 69 years. Tumors of the five patients were stage T1-T3 N0M0 with maximum diameters of about 4 to 10 cm. Each sample produced roughly 3.5 to 8 million productive TCRbeta reads, and read depth showed no significant difference between tissue types. Reproducibility between technical replicate repertoires was high, with correlation coefficients above 0.95 and mean shared-clone rates approximately 0.91. The 25 or so tumor region samples were profiled with Agilent mRNA microarrays so that TCRbeta repertoire diversity could be related to the local molecular phenotype. The study combined TCRbeta repertoire sequencing, expression microarrays and whole-exome sequencing across five regions of each liver tumor, with adjacent normal tissue and blood. A total of 35 or so specimens from 5 patients went through TCRbeta repertoire sequencing, namely 25 tumor regions, 5 adjacent noncancerous liver tissues and 5 peripheral blood samples.

About this clonotype itself: Which antigen it targets is not known. The record has no base qualities; no much larger clone is one base away.

A constant-region primer and ProtoScript II reverse transcriptase were used to reverse-transcribe TCRbeta-specific cDNA from approximately 450 ng total RNA. Three nested multiplex PCR rounds, following a slightly modified ARM-PCR procedure, were used to build the TCRbeta libraries. Each of the first two PCR rounds ran for around 11 cycles and used multiplex TRBV1-TRBV30 forward primers together with a Cbeta reverse primer. Sample barcodes and Illumina adapters were added in a final 25-cycle PCR using Deep VentR polymerase. Before sequencing, amplicons of 200-500 bp were gel-purified using a QIAquick gel extraction kit. The TCRbeta amplicons were sequenced with 250-bp paired-end reads on an Illumina HiSeq 2500. Turning to the authors' computational methods: To recover full CDR3 sequences, reads were quality-trimmed using Trimmomatic v0.33 and paired reads were then merged using FLASH v1.2.11. MiGEC v1.2.1b assigned V, D and J germline segments to the rearranged TCRbeta sequences. VDJtools v1.0.0 computed clonotype statistics and Shannon-Wiener diversity indices. Except for diversity analysis, only each sample's 250 most abundant clonotypes were used in subsequent analyses to reduce sampling bias. The public reads were reprocessed in TCRdb via fastp at Q25 and MiXCR, keeping in-frame beta chains. Identical CDR3 proteins give one entry, which carries the most common genes and DNA. For this entry, the V and J calls and clone size follow TCRdb and not the study's own pipeline. A total of tens of thousands of distinct CDR3 sequences appear in this sample, 70% to 85% of them only once. The leading ten clones occupy about 29% of the sample.

What the research found in general, with its limitations: A significantly larger repertoire fraction was made up by the top 250 clones in tumors than in blood (p = 0.039). Repertoire overlap was found to be higher between tumor regions (mean approximately 36%) than between tumor-adjacent (around 17%) or tumor-blood (14%) pairs, consistent with antigen-driven expansion. Only five patients were included in the study, and the authors note that the findings should be validated in a larger study. Only the TCR beta chain was sequenced, which likely underestimates true repertoire diversity because unpaired alpha chains were not captured. Since the samples were bulk and unsorted, there was no way to compare CD4+ and CD8+ T cell repertoires. Just about 7.5-25% of top clones turned up in all five regions of a tumor, which suggests spatial heterogeneity among tumor-infiltrating T cells.

There are 11 amino acids in the CDR3, from cysteine to phenylalanine inclusive. Of all the DNA, just the CDR3 is kept, 33 bases in frame from base 1. Trimming costs V 10 bases and J 7 bases, and their ends lie 14 bases apart. The germline V gene (reference sequence) sets CDR1 to LNHDA and CDR2 to SQIVND. Total RNA and DNA were co-extracted from about 19-30 mg of bulk tissue with the AllPrep DNA/RNA mini kit, without cell sorting. Roughly five patients with histopathologically diagnosed primary liver carcinoma underwent surgical resection in China between late 2015 and 2016. At the time of sampling, the patients had chronic HBV infection and had not received any treatment. Five spatially separated regions were sampled from each tumor: the superior, inferior, left-lateral and right-lateral poles, plus the tumor centre. Histology showed that every tumor sample contained more than 75% viable tumor cells. Fresh tumor and adjacent tissue pieces were bisected; one half was stored in RNAlater at -80°C, the other sent for histology.

The sequence joins TRBV19 to TRBJ2-7, with a tentative D gene TRBD2 over 5 matching bases. The clonotype originates from a man between 40 and 49 years old with primary liver carcinoma and hepatitis B virus infection. The sequenced material came from liver tumor tissue from sampling region 5. Interpreted using the paper, the cell subset or site label stands for: tumor region T5, tumor centre. CDR3 loop: CATSPRGEQYF. The nucleotide sequence is given as TGTGCCACCTCTCCCCGGGGTGAGCAGTACTTC.